The table lists the clone carrying this T cell receptor (beta chain) with many counts. TCRdb recomputed calls from the RT-PCR reads with MiXCR, one row per CDR3 protein. The top ten hold 3.6% of the sample, which has about 700,000 distinct CDR3 sequences, more than 13% seen once. The germline V gene has CDR1 DFQATT and CDR2 SNEGSKA (reference sequence). V was clipped by 4 bases and J by 1 base; unmatched bases: 12. This CDR3 is 17 amino acids long. The receptor's source is a female donor in good health, serving as a healthy control. What was sequenced was memory CD4+ T cells from blood. The rearrangement uses TRBV20-1 and TRBJ1-1; 10 bases are a match to TRBD1. Here the CDR3 reads CSAIPGTGDRPNTEAFF. For the CDR3, the DNA is TGCAGTGCTATTCCCGGGACAGGGGATCGTCCGAACACTGAAGCTTTCTTT.